Listed below are T cell receptor beta chains from one sample, sequenced in a study of shared clonotypes between healthy human individuals. TCRdb keeps only in-frame clones here, not all; method: immunoSEQ multiplex PCR. This table has about 670,000 clones, more than 70% appearing once. The material sequenced was memory CD4+ T cells sorted from blood. These receptors all stem from a woman in her twenties or thirties in good health. The CDR3 runs from the conserved cysteine through the conserved F or W. The order of the fields is J gene, V gene, D gene, clone size, CDR3 protein, CDR3 DNA. A D gene is named only where the DNA matches it firmly. A row's size may be missing; if present it is once, few, many or a size class.

J gene: TRBJ1-2
V gene: TRBV6-5
D gene: .
clone size: .
CDR3 protein: CASAGGGGSFYGYTF
CDR3 DNA: TGTGCCAGCGCAGGAGGAGGGGGGAGCTTTTATGGCTACACCTTC

J gene: TRBJ1-1
V gene: TRBV7-9
D gene: .
clone size: .
CDR3 protein: CASSLGGISTEAFF
CDR3 DNA: TGTGCCAGCAGCTTAGGGGGCATATCCACTGAAGCTTTCTTT

J gene: TRBJ2-1
V gene: TRBV7-9
D gene: .
clone size: .
CDR3 protein: CASSFGSGNSYNEQFF
CDR3 DNA: TGTGCCAGCAGCTTTGGGTCGGGGAACTCCTACAATGAGCAGTTCTTC

J gene: TRBJ2-1
V gene: TRBV5-1
D gene: TRBD2
clone size: .
CDR3 protein: CASSLAGLAGSQGEQFF
CDR3 DNA: TGCGCCAGCAGCTTGGCCGGCCTAGCGGGATCACAAGGTGAGCAGTTCTTC

J gene: TRBJ2-2
V gene: TRBV5-1
D gene: .
clone size: .
CDR3 protein: CASSLQGRGTGELFF
CDR3 DNA: TGCGCCAGCAGCTTACAGGGTCGGGGCACCGGGGAGCTGTTTTTT

J gene: TRBJ1-2
V gene: TRBV27
D gene: TRBD1
clone size: .
CDR3 protein: CASSWDRAYGYTF
CDR3 DNA: TGTGCCAGCAGTTGGGACAGGGCCTATGGCTACACCTTC

J gene: TRBJ2-1
V gene: TRBV27
D gene: .
clone size: .
CDR3 protein: CASRGAYNEQFF
CDR3 DNA: TGTGCCAGCCGGGGAGCTTACAATGAGCAGTTCTTC

J gene: TRBJ1-5
V gene: TRBV7-2
D gene: .
clone size: .
CDR3 protein: CASSPRGGGQPQHF
CDR3 DNA: TGTGCCAGCAGCCCGCGCGGGGGTGGGCAGCCCCAGCATTTT

J gene: TRBJ2-7
V gene: TRBV6-4
D gene: .
clone size: .
CDR3 protein: CASSGIIQGTYEQYF
CDR3 DNA: TGTGCCAGCAGTGGCATAATACAGGGCACCTACGAGCAGTACTTC

J gene: TRBJ1-1
V gene: TRBV7-9
D gene: .
clone size: once
CDR3 protein: CASSLAPGSNTEAFF
CDR3 DNA: TGTGCCAGCAGCTTAGCGCCGGGTTCAAACACTGAAGCTTTCTTT